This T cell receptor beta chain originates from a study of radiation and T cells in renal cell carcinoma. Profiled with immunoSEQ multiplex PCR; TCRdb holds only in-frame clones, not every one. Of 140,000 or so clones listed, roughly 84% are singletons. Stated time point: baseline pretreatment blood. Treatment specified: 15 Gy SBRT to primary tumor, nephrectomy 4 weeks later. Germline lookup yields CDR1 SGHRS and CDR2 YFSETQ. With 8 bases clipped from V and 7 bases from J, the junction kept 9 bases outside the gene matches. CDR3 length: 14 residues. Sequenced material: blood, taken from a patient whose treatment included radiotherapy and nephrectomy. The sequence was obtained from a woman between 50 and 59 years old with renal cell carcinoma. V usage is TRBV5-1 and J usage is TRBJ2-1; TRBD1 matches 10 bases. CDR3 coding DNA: TGCGCCAGTCACCGGGACAGGGGTGGTAATGAGCAGTTCTTC. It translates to CASHRDRGGNEQFF.